This T cell receptor (beta chain) was sequenced in a study of blood T cell repertoires in COVID-19. The wider study: Researchers got acute and convalescent COVID-19 samples from the United States, Italy and Spain.

The ends lost 10 bases at V and 2 bases at J; junction bases unmatched: 12. The CDR3 covers 15 residues. Germline CDR1 reads SGHVS; CDR2 reads FQNEAQ. Original processing methods: For nucleated cells, counts were estimated from reference gene primer amplification. The repertoire was sequenced with immunoSEQ multiplex PCR; TCRdb's copy has only in-frame clones and lacks some. V, J and clone size were drawn from that table, and D and trimming were deduced from the DNA. The sample contains 65,000 to 95,000 clones, roughly 89% of which appear only once. This receptor was identified in an elderly man with acute or convalescent COVID-19. The rearrangement uses TRBV7-8 and TRBJ2-3; 7 bases are shared with TRBD1. The sample comprised peripheral blood. CDR3 region: CATAHRDSLTDTQYF. In DNA, the CDR3 is TGTGCCACCGCCCACCGGGACAGCCTCACAGATACGCAGTATTTT.